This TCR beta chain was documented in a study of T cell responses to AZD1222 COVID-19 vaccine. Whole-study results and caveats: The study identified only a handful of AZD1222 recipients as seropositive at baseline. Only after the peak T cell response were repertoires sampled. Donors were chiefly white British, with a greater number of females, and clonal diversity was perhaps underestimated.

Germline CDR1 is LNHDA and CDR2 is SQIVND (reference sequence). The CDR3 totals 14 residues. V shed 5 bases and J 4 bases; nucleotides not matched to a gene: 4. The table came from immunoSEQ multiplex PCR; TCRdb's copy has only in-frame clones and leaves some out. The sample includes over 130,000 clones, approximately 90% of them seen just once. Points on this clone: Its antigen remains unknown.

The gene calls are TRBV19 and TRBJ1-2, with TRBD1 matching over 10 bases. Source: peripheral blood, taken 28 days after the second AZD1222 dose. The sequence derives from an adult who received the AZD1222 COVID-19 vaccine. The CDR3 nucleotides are TGTGCCAGTAGTTGGGACAGGGGAATCTATGGCTACACCTTC. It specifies CASSWDRGIYGYTF.